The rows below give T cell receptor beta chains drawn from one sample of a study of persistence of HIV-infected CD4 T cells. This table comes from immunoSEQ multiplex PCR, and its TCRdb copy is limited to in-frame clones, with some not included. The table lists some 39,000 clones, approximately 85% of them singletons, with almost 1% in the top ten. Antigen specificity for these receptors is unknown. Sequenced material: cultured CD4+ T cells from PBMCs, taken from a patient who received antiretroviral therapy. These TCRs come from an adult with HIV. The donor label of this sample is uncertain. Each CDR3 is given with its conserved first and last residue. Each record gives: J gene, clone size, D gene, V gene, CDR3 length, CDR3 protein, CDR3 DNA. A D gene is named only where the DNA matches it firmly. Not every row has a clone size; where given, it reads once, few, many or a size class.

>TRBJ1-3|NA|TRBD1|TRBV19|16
CASSIGQGAAGNTIYF
TGTGCCAGTAGTATCGGACAGGGGGCGGCTGGAAACACCATATATTTT
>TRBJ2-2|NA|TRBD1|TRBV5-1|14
CASSPGGASGELFF
TGCGCCAGCAGCCCAGGGGGTGCCTCCGGGGAGCTGTTTTTT
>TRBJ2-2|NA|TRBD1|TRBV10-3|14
CAISKDRVSGELFF
TGTGCCATCAGTAAAGACAGGGTATCCGGGGAGCTGTTTTTT
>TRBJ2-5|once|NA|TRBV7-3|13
CASSPSMRETQYF
TGTGCCAGCAGCCCTAGCATGCGAGAGACCCAGTACTTC
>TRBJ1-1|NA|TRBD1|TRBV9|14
CASSARPGGTEAFF
TGTGCCAGCAGCGCTCGGCCAGGGGGCACTGAAGCTTTCTTT
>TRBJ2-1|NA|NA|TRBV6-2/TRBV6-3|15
CASSYQVQWGDEQFF
TGTGCCAGCAGTTATCAGGTTCAGTGGGGTGATGAGCAGTTCTTC
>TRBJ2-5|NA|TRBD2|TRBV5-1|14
CASSYLSGQETQYF
TGCGCCAGCAGCTATCTTAGCGGGCAAGAGACCCAGTACTTC
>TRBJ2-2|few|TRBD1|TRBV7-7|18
CASSPSPTGALNTGELFF
TGTGCTAGCAGCCCCTCCCCTACAGGGGCGCTGAACACCGGGGAGCTGTTTTTT
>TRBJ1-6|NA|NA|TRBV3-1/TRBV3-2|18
CASSQGLPGSSNNSPLHF
TGTGCCAGCAGCCAAGGTCTGCCGGGGTCGAGCAATAATTCACCCCTCCACTTT
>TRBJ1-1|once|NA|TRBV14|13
CASSHWGYTEAFF
TGTGCCAGCAGCCATTGGGGCTATACTGAAGCTTTCTTT
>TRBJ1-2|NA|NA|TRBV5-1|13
CASARGGEGGYTF
TGCGCCAGCGCCCGGGGAGGGGAAGGTGGCTACACCTTC
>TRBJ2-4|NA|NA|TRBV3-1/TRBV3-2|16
CASSQGLALAKNIQYF
TGTGCCAGCAGCCAAGGTCTGGCCTTAGCCAAAAACATTCAGTACTTC
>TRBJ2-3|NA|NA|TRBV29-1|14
CSVVDPRRTDTQYF
TGCAGCGTTGTAGACCCAAGGAGGACAGATACGCAGTATTTT
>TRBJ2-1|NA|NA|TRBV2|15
CASSLNRGGNNEQFF
TGTGCCAGCAGTCTAAACAGGGGGGGAAACAATGAGCAGTTCTTC
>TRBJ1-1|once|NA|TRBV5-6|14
CASSYQGRGTEAFF
TGTGCCAGCAGCTACCAGGGGCGGGGCACTGAAGCTTTCTTT
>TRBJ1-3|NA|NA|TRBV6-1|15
CASSESGGTGNTIYF
TGTGCCAGCAGTGAATCGGGGGGGACTGGAAACACCATATATTTT
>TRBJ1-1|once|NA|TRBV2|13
CASSVAGGTEAFF
TGTGCCAGCAGTGTGGCCGGGGGGACTGAAGCTTTCTTT
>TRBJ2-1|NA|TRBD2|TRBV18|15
CASSATSGSNNEQFF
TGTGCCAGCTCAGCGACTAGCGGAAGCAACAATGAGCAGTTCTTC
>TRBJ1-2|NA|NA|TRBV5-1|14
CASSLAGTDYGYTF
TGCGCCAGCAGCTTGGCAGGCACGGACTATGGCTACACCTTC
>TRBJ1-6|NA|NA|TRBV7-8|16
CASSLRQVLDNSPLHF
TGTGCCAGCAGCCTACGACAGGTCCTTGATAATTCACCCCTCCACTTT
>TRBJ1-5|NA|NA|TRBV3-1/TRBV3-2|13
CASSHLPGEPQHF
TGTGCCAGCAGCCACCTACCAGGGGAGCCCCAGCATTTT
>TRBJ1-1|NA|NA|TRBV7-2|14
CASSTKGGNTEAFF
TGTGCCAGCAGCACAAAGGGGGGAAACACTGAAGCTTTCTTT
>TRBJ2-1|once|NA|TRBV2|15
CASSEKRSSYNEQFF
TGTGCCAGCAGTGAAAAGCGCAGCTCCTACAATGAGCAGTTCTTC
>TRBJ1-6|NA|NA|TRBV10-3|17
CAISEGAATPGSSPLHF
TGTGCCATCAGTGAGGGGGCGGCTACCCCCGGTAGTTCACCCCTCCACTTT
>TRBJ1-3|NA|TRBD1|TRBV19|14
CASPGTETGNTIYF
TGTGCCAGTCCCGGGACAGAGACTGGAAACACCATATATTTT
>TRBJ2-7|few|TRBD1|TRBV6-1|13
CASKQGVLYEQYF
TGTGCCAGCAAACAGGGGGTTCTTTACGAGCAGTACTTC
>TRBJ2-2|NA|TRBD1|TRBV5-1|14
CASSPGGASGELFF
TGCGCCAGTAGCCCAGGGGGTGCCTCCGGGGAGCTGTTTTTT
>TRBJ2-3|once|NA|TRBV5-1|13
CASSPATVDTQYF
TGCGCCAGCAGCCCAGCCACCGTGGATACGCAGTATTTT
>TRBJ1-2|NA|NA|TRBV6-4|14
CASSDSQGSKGYTF
TGTGCCAGCAGTGACTCGCAGGGATCTAAGGGCTACACCTTC
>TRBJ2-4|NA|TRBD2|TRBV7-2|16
CASSRRGGLAKNIQYF
TGTGCCAGCAGCCGGCGGGGGGGCTTAGCCAAAAACATTCAGTACTTC
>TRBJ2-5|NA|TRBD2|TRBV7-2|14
CASSLSGGQETQYF
TGTGCCAGCAGCCTTAGCGGGGGTCAAGAGACCCAGTACTTC
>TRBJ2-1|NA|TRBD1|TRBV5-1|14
CASSQGQGAYEQFF
TGCGCCAGCAGCCAGGGACAGGGGGCTTATGAGCAGTTCTTC
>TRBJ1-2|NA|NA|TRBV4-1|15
CASSQRTELTYGYTF
TGCGCCAGCAGCCAGAGGACAGAACTCACCTATGGCTACACCTTC
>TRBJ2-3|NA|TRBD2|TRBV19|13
CASRGLSTDTQYF
TGTGCCAGTAGGGGACTATCTACAGATACGCAGTATTTT
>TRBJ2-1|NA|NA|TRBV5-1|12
CASSLVLDEQFF
TGCGCCAGCAGCTTGGTACTCGATGAGCAGTTCTTC
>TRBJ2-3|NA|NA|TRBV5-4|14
CASSHRSGTDTQYF
TGTGCCAGCAGCCACCGCTCCGGGACAGATACGCAGTATTTT
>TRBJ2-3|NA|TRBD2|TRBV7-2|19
CASSRTVRLAGAGTDTQYF
TGTGCCAGCAGCCGCACGGTCCGTCTAGCGGGGGCCGGGACAGATACGCAGTATTTT
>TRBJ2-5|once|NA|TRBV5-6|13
CASSLVAGETQYF
TGTGCCAGCAGCTTGGTGGCGGGAGAGACCCAGTACTTC
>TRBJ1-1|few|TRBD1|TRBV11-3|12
CASSSWDSPRIF
TGTGCCAGCAGCTCCTGGGACAGTCCGCGTATTTTT
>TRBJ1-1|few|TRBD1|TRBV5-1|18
CASSTHPGQGSGGTEAFF
TGCGCCAGCAGCACCCACCCGGGACAGGGGTCCGGGGGGACTGAAGCTTTCTTT
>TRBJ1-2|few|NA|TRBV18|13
CASSPPGQTGYTF
TGTGCCAGCTCGCCCCCCGGACAGACTGGCTACACCTTC
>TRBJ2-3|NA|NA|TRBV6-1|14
CASSEGNSPDTQYF
TGTGCCAGCAGTGAAGGGAACAGCCCAGATACGCAGTATTTT
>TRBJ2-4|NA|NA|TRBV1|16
CTSSQGVQRAKNIQYF
TGCACCAGCAGCCAAGGTGTCCAGCGGGCCAAAAACATTCAGTACTTC
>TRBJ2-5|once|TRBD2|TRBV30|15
CAWSGAGGRSETQYF
TGTGCCTGGAGTGGTGCGGGGGGGAGGTCGGAGACCCAGTACTTC
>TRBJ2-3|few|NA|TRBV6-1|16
CASSVERGLGTDTQYF
TGTGCCAGCAGTGTAGAACGGGGGCTTGGCACAGATACGCAGTATTTT
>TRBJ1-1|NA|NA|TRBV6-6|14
CASTPRGGNTEAFF
TGTGCCAGCACCCCACGAGGAGGGAACACTGAAGCTTTCTTT
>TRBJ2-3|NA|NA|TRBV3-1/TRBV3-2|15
CASSQPKPLTDTQYF
TGTGCCAGCAGCCAACCAAAACCCCTCACAGATACGCAGTATTTT
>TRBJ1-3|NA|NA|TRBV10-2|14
CASRGRDSGNTIYF
TGCGCCAGCAGGGGACGGGACTCTGGAAACACCATATATTTT
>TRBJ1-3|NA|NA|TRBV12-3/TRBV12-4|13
CAFGGNSGKTIYF
TGTGCCTTCGGAGGGAACTCTGGAAAAACCATATATTTT
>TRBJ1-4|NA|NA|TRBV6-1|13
CASGRDNQEKLFF
TGTGCCAGCGGCCGGGACAATCAAGAAAAACTGTTTTTT
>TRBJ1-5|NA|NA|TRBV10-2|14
CASSGAGNNQPQHF
TGCGCCAGCAGTGGGGCAGGGAACAATCAGCCCCAGCATTTT
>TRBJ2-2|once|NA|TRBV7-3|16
CASSLTRSRVDGELFF
TGTGCCAGCAGCTTAACGAGGTCCAGGGTTGACGGGGAGCTGTTTTTT
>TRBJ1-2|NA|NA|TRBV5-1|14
CASSLDQGLDGYTF
TGCGCCAGCAGCCTGGATCAGGGGTTGGATGGCTACACCTTC
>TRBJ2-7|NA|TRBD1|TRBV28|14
CASILSQGAYEQYF
TGTGCCAGCATCCTAAGTCAGGGGGCCTACGAGCAGTACTTC